Below, 9 T cell receptor beta chains from the same sample are listed, as sequenced in a study of T cells in women clearing cervical HPV infection. Generated by immunoSEQ multiplex PCR, the TCRdb table keeps only in-frame clones and is missing some. The sample table sets out 46,000 or so clones. The sequencing sample was made of blood buffy coat. The receptors stem from a woman aged 18 to 75 with a cervical HPV16 infection that either progressed to CIN3+ or cleared (not recorded which).

For this clone: Read sequence stops 3 residues before the CDR3 end, and the germline J gene provides the missing end. J is TRBJ2-7 and V is TRBV11-1; D uncertain. CDR3 length: 13 residues. Germline CDR1 reads SGHAT; CDR2 reads FQDESV (reference sequence). The V and J ends lost 4 bases and 3 bases respectively, with 10 bases between them. CDR3 sequence reads: CASSSGRDYEQYF. The sequenced CDR3 bases are TGTGCCAGCAGCTCGGGTAGAGACTACGAG.

The CDR3 is CASSLNQGTDTQYF. The DNA read from the CDR3 is TGTGCCAGCAGCTTAAACCAGGGGACAGATACG. The V call is TRBV7-8, the J call TRBJ2-3; perhaps TRBD1 as D (6 bases). The read comes to an end 3 residues before the CDR3 does, leaving the germline J gene to fill in the end. Trimming removed 2 bases at V and 3 bases at J, with 9 bases between. This CDR3 comprises 14 residues. In germline, CDR1 is SGHVS, CDR2 FQNEAQ. The full variable domain, its missing parts supplied by reference TRBV7-8 and TRBJ2-3, is GAGVSQSPRYKVAKRGQDVALRCDPISGHVSLFWYQQALGQGPEFLTYFQNEAQLDKSGLPSDRFFAERPEGSVSTLKIQRTQQEDSAVYLCASSLNQGTDTQYFGPGTRLTVL.

Concerning this clone itself: The read ends 3 residues early relative to the CDR3; the germline J gene fills the gap. J is TRBJ1-4 and V is TRBV2; D perhaps matches TRBD1 (5 bases). The CDR3 runs to 16 residues. Germline V CDR1 and CDR2: SNHLY, FYNNEI. Incomplete CDR3 DNA: TGTGCCAGCAGTGGTTTAGGGGATATTGGGACTTCACCA. It yields the protein CASSGLGDIGTSP. The CDR3 as a whole reads CASSGLGDIGTSPLFF.

Regarding this clone: The CDR3 extends 3 residues past the end of the read, so its final part is completed from the germline J gene. The J gene is TRBJ2-7, the V gene TRBV7-8; 8 nucleotides agree with TRBD2. The CDR3 consists of 16 residues. V lost 5 bases to trimming and J lost 2 bases; unmatched junction nucleotides: 11. CDR1 is SGHVS, CDR2 FQNEAQ, per germline. Partial CDR3 DNA: TGTGCCAGCAGCCCTAGTACGAGAGCGGGGGCCTACGAG. This encodes CASSPSTRAGAYE. In full, the CDR3 reads CASSPSTRAGAYEQYF.

Of note for this clone: The read comes to an end 3 residues before the CDR3 does, leaving the germline J gene to fill in the end. J is TRBJ1-1 and V is TRBV6-4; D gene ambiguous. V lost 0 bases to trimming and J lost 6 bases, with 11 bases between them. The CDR3 runs 14 residues. Germline V gene sequence: CDR1 MRHNA, CDR2 SNTAGT. CDR3 region: CASSDSTQAAEAFF. The sequenced CDR3 bases are TGTGCCAGCAGTGACTCGACCCAGGCCGCTGAA.

As concerns this clone: The read terminates 3 residues ahead of where the CDR3 ends, so the germline J gene completes it. This chain links TRBV7-3 with TRBJ2-2; 9 nucleotides agree with TRBD1. The ends lost 10 bases at V and 2 bases at J; junction bases unmatched: 5. The germline gives CDR1 SGHTA, CDR2 FQGTGA. The CDR3 loop spans 14 amino acids. CDR3 sequence reads: CATRTGVNTGELFF. The CDR3 DNA, read in part, is TGTGCCACCCGGACAGGGGTAAACACCGGGGAG.

Comment on this clone: The read halts 3 residues ahead of the CDR3 end, with the missing end drawn from the germline J gene. V gene TRBV6-4 combines with J gene TRBJ2-2, with D hard to call. Germline CDR1 MRHNA, CDR2 SNTAGT. The ends were cut back, 0 bases at V and 6 bases at J, with 14 bases in the middle. CDR3 size: 16 residues. Incomplete CDR3 DNA: TGTGCCAGCAGTGACTCGCCGACTCCCTATCCCGGGGAG. Translated, it gives CASSDSPTPYPGE. In full, the CDR3 reads CASSDSPTPYPGELFF.

On this clone itself: The read comes to an end 3 residues before the CDR3 does, leaving the germline J gene to fill in the end. J is TRBJ2-5 and V is TRBV2; D is possibly TRBD2 (5 bases). This CDR3 is built from 12 residues. Germline V gene data show CDR1 as SNHLY and CDR2 as FYNNEI. V shed 4 bases and J shed 4 bases, with 7 bases lying between them. CDR3 DNA, as far as it was read: TGTGCCAGCAGTGGGAGCGGAGAGACC. Translation gives CASSGSGET. The entire CDR3 is CASSGSGETQYF.

To note about this clone: One end of the junction varies from germline; a read error may be responsible. The read finishes 3 residues shy of the CDR3 end, and the germline J gene is used to complete it. Other DNA sequences from this sample encode an identical CDR3 as well. This chain connects TRBV7-7 to TRBJ1-3; D is perhaps TRBD1 (5 bases). The CDR3 sequence is 14 residues long. Germline CDR1 SSHAT, CDR2 FNYEAQ (reference sequence). The chain's CDR3 is CASSFEAGSDTIYF. CDR3 bases read: TGTGCTAGCAGCTTTGAAGCAGGGAGCGACACA. Based on the CDR3 plus reference TRBV7-7 and TRBJ1-3, the full variable domain is GAGVSQSPRYKVTKRGQDVTLRCDPISSHATLYWYQQALGQGPEFLTYFNYEAQPDKSGLPSDRFSAERPEGSISTLTIQRTEQRDSAMYRCASSFEAGSDTIYFGEGSWLTVV.